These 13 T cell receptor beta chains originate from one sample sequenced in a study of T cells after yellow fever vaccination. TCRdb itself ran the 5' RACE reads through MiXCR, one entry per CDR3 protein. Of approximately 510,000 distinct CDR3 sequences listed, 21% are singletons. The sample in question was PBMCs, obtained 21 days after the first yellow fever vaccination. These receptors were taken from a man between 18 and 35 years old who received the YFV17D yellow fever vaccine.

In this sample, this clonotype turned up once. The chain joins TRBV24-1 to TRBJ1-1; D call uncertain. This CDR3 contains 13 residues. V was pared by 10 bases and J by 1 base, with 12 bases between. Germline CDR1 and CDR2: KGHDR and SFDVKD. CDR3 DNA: TGTGCCACTGACCTCGCAGGGAACACTGAAGCTTTCTTT. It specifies CATDLAGNTEAFF.

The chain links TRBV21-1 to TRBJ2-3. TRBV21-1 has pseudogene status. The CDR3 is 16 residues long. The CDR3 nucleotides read TGTGCCAGCAGCAAAAGGCGGCAACAGAGCACAGATACGCAGTATTTT. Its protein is CASSKRRQQSTDTQYF.

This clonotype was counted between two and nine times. The CDR3 sequence is CSAYPRGLIGNEQFF. CDR3 sequence (DNA): TGCAGCGCATACCCGCGGGGGCTCATCGGCAATGAGCAGTTCTTC. The J gene is TRBJ2-1, the V gene TRBV29-1; tentative D call: TRBD2 (7 bases). This CDR3 has 15 residues. Trimming cost V 7 bases and J 6 bases, with 22 bases left between them. Germline CDR1 and CDR2: SQVTM and ANQGSEA.

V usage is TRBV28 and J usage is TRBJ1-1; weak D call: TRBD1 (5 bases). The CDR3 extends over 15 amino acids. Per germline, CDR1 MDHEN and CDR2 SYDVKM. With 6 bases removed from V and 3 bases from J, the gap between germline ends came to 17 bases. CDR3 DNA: TGTGCCAGCAGCATGCTCGGGGCAGGACACACTGAAGCTTTCTTT. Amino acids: CASSMLGAGHTEAFF.

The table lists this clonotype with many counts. The CDR3, as DNA: TGCGCCAGCAGCATGCAGGAGAACACTGAAGCTTTCTTT. This encodes CASSMQENTEAFF. The J gene is TRBJ1-1, the V gene TRBV5-1; no clear D gene. This CDR3 has 13 residues. With 4 bases removed from V and 1 base from J, the gap between germline ends came to 8 bases. CDR1 is SGHRS and CDR2 is YFSETQ in the germline V gene.

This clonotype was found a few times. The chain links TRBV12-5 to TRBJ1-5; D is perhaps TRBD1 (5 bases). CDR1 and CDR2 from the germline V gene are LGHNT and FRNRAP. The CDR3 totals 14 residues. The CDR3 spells CVGEGNKSNQPQHF. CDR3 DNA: TGTGTGGGGGAGGGGAATAAGAGCAATCAGCCCCAGCATTTT.

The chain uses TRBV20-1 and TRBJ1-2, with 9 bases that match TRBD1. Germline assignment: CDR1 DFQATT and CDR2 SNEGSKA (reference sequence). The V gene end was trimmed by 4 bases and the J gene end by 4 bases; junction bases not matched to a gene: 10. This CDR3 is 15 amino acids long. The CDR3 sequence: CSAKPRDRVVYGYTF. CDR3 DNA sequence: TGCAGTGCTAAGCCCCGGGACAGGGTAGTCTATGGCTACACCTTC.

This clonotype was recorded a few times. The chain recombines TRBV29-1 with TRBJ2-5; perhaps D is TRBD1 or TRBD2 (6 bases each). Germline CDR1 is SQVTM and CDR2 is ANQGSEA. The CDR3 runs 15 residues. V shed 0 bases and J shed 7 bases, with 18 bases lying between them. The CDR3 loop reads CSVEESSGGQGTQYF. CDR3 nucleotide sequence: TGCAGCGTTGAAGAGAGTTCTGGGGGGCAGGGGACCCAGTACTTC.

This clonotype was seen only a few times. The CDR3 DNA is TGTGCCAGCAGTTACTCCGGACTTAACAATGAGCAGTTCTTC. It yields the protein CASSYSGLNNEQFF. The chain has TRBV6-5 and TRBJ2-1, with a tentative D call TRBD2 (5 bases). This CDR3 contains 14 residues. V dropped 0 bases and J dropped 5 bases, with 8 bases sitting between them. Per the germline V gene, CDR1 is MNHEY and CDR2 is SVGAGI.

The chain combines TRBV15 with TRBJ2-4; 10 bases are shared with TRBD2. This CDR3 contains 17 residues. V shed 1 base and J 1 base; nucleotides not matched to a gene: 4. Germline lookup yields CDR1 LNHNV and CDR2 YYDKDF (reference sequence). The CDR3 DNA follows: TGTGCCACCAGCAGAGGAATAGCGGGGGGTGCCAAAAACATTCAGTACTTC. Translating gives CATSRGIAGGAKNIQYF.

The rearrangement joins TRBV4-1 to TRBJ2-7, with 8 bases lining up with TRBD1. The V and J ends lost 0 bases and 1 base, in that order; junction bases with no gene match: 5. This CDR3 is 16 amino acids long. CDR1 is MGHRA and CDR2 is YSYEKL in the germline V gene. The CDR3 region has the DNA TGCGCCAGCAGCCAAGATGGGGACAGGCGATCCTACGAGCAGTACTTC. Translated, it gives CASSQDGDRRSYEQYF.

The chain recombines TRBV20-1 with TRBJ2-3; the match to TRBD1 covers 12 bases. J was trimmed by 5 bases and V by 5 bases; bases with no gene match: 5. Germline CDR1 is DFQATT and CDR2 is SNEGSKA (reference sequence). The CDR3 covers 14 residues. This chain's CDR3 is CSALGTGGIDTQYF. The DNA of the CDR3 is TGCAGTGCTTTAGGGACAGGGGGCATAGATACGCAGTATTTT.

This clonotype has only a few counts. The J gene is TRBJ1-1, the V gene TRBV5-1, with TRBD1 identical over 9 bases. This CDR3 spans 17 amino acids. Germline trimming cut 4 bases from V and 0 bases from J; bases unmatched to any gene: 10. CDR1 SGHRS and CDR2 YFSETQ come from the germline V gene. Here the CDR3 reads CASSPGDRERMNTEAFF. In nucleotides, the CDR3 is TGCGCCAGCAGCCCGGGGGACAGGGAGAGGATGAACACTGAAGCTTTCTTT.